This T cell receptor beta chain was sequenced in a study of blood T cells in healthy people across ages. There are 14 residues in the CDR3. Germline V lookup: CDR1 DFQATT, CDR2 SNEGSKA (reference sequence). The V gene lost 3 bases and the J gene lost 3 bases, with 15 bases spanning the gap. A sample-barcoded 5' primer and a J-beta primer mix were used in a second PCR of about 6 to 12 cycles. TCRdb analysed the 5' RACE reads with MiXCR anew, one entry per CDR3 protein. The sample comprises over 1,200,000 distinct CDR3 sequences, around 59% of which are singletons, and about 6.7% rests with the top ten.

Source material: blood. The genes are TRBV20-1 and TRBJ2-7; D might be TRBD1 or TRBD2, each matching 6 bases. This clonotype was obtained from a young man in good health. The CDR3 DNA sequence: TGCAGTGCTAGTAGTAGGGGGGCCAACTACGAGCAGTACTTC. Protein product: CSASSRGANYEQYF.